This note documents a single TCR beta chain sequence. This specimen comes from a study of blood T cell repertoires in COVID-19. Overall study context: Sites across the United States, Italy and Spain contributed samples from acute and convalescent COVID-19. From T cells, B-cell-depleted T cells, or PBMCs came the material, which was cDNA or gDNA.

Authors' methods: It was from reference gene primer amplification that nucleated cell counts were estimated. Measured with immunoSEQ multiplex PCR; TCRdb has only the in-frame clones, and not every one. Clone size and the V and J calls come from that table; the DNA yielded D and trimming. Of around 260,000 clones listed, 86% are singletons. With 6 bases clipped from V and 4 bases from J, the junction kept 6 bases outside the gene matches. There are 14 residues in the CDR3. Germline CDR1 SNHLY, CDR2 FYNNEI. V and J are TRBV2 and TRBJ1-2, with 9 nucleotides matching TRBD1. This receptor was identified in a man in his thirties or forties with active or convalescent COVID-19. Input material: peripheral blood. In DNA, the CDR3 is TGTGCCAGCAGGGGACAGGGAGGTCGCTATGGCTACACCTTC. This codes for CASRGQGGRYGYTF.